This TCR beta chain was identified during a study of STAT3 mutations in large granular lymphocyte leukemia. Study as a whole: Over half of T-LGLL patients had one or more immunosuppressive regimens. The study, taken as a whole, reports: TCR clonotype switching after therapy occurred in about 35% of the 18 patients. In several patients, dominant TCR clone burden exceeded STAT3 mutant burden. Every T-LGLL patient had at least one immunodominant TCRbeta clonotype.

Each sample's TCRbeta library yielded on average around 42,000 productive templates. Clones were read by immunoSEQ multiplex PCR, and TCRdb kept only the in-frame ones, dropping some. The sample has tens of thousands of clones, around 85% seen once. Details on this clone: Its antigen is unknown.

This TCR was recovered from a man aged 55-75 years with T-cell large granular lymphocyte leukemia. Some clones in this sample may be carry-over from other donors' samples. The specimen was peripheral blood mononuclear cells.

CDR3 in DNA: TGCAGCGTTGTAACACTAGTGGCTGAGCAGTTCTTC. Encoded protein: CSVVTLVAEQFF. This rearrangement joins TRBV29-1 to TRBJ2-1; D is possibly TRBD2 (5 bases). Trimming took 4 bases from V and 9 from J, leaving 13 bases between them. This CDR3 has 12 amino acids. Germline assignment: CDR1 SQVTM and CDR2 ANQGSEA.